Following are 7 T cell receptor beta chains from one sample sequenced in a study of cytomegalovirus exposure and HLA in healthy donors. Primers for the PCR totalled 60 Vbeta and 13 Jbeta. Only in-frame clones appear in the TCRdb table, and some are missing; sequencing was by immunoSEQ multiplex PCR. In the table there are roughly 160,000 clones, roughly 71% of which are singletons. The sample was PBMCs. The receptors derive from a girl aged 5-17 years in good health and CMV-seronegative.

The chain combines TRBV18 with TRBJ1-6; perhaps TRBD1 as D (5 bases). The length of the CDR3 is 14 residues. CDR1 and CDR2 (germline): KGHSH, LQKENI. Trimming took 2 bases from V and 9 from J, leaving 11 bases between them. The CDR3 nucleotides are TGTGCCAGCTCACCAAGCGACAGAAGTTCACCCCTCCACTTT. Translating it yields CASSPSDRSSPLHF.

The CDR3 protein is CASVDEVAGANVLTF. For the CDR3, the DNA is TGTGCCAGCGTGGATGAGGTGGCAGGGGCCAACGTCCTGACTTTC. This chain connects TRBV2 to TRBJ2-6; D is unresolved. Germline V gene data show CDR1 as SNHLY and CDR2 as FYNNEI. This CDR3 is built from 15 residues. V shed 8 bases and J shed 4 bases, with 15 bases lying between them.

With respect to this clone: Within the sample, other DNA sequences also encode this same CDR3. The gene calls are TRBV5-1 and TRBJ2-7, with 9 bases aligning to TRBD2. Losses at the gene ends were 0 bases for V and 4 bases for J; bases not matched to a gene: 5. The CDR3 is 15 amino acids. Germline V gene data show CDR1 as SGHRS and CDR2 as YFSETQ. The CDR3 loop reads CASSLGAGGPYEQYF. As DNA, the CDR3 is TGCGCCAGCAGCTTGGGGGCGGGGGGGCCATACGAGCAGTACTTC.

V is TRBV30 and J is TRBJ2-5; D might be TRBD2 (6 bases). The CDR3 has 15 residues. Germline CDR1 reads GTSNPN; CDR2 reads SVGIG (reference sequence). V was shortened by 2 bases and J by 4 bases, with 17 bases between the two germline ends. The CDR3 loop is CAWSLDPGGRETQYF. The CDR3, as DNA: TGTGCCTGGAGTCTCGACCCCGGGGGTCGAGAGACCCAGTACTTC.

The chain has TRBV27 and TRBJ1-6, with 11 bases fitting TRBD1. CDR3 size: 17 residues. Trimming at V came to 2 bases and at J to 9 bases, leaving 9 bases not matched to a gene. Germline CDR1 is MNHEY and CDR2 is SMNVEV (reference sequence). CDR3 bases: TGTGCCAGCAGTTTAAGGACAGGGGGCGTTGGTCGTTCACCCCTCCACTTT. Protein product: CASSLRTGGVGRSPLHF.

The chain carries TRBV5-1 and TRBJ1-4; D possibly corresponds to TRBD1 (5 bases). This CDR3 has 11 residues. CDR1 and CDR2 from the germline V gene are SGHRS and YFSETQ. The V and J ends lost 4 bases and 14 bases respectively, with 12 bases between them. In DNA, the CDR3 is TGCGCCAGCAGCGGCGGGACTGAGCTGTTTTTT. Encoded protein: CASSGGTELFF. The full variable domain, completed using reference TRBV5-1 and TRBJ1-4, is KAGVTQTPRYLIKTRGQQVTLSCSPISGHRSVSWYQQTPGQGLQFLFEYFSETQRNKGNFPGRFSGRQFSNSRSEMNVSTLELGDSALYLCASSGGTELFFGSGTQLSVL.

The chain combines TRBV5-4 with TRBJ2-3; 12 bases match TRBD2. This CDR3 has 17 amino acids. Per germline, CDR1 SGHNT and CDR2 YYREEE (reference sequence). The J segment lost 0 bases and the V segment lost 4 bases, leaving 6 bases of the junction unmatched. The CDR3: CASSPGTSGSSTDTQYF. The CDR3 nucleotides are TGTGCCAGCAGCCCCGGGACTAGCGGGTCCAGCACAGATACGCAGTATTTT.